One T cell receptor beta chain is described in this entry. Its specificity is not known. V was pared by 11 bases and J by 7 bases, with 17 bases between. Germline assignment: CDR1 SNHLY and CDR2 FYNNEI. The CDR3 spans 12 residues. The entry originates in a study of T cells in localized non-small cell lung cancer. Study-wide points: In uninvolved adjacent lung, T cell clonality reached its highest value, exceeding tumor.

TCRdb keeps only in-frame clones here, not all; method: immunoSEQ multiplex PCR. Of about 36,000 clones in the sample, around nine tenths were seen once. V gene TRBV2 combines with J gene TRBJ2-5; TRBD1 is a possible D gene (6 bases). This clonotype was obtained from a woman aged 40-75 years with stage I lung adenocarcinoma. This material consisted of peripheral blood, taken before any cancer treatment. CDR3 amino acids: CAASRDKSTQYF. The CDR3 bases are TGTGCCGCATCCCGGGACAAATCGACCCAGTACTTC.